This T cell receptor beta chain was sequenced in a study of T cell responses to AZD1222 COVID-19 vaccine. The V end lost 6 bases, the J end lost 6 bases, and 9 bases lay between the germline ends. Looked up from germline, CDR1 is MNHEY and CDR2 is SVGAGI. The CDR3 sequence is 12 residues long. This clone was recorded a few times. TCRdb's table, derived via immunoSEQ multiplex PCR, lists solely in-frame clones and lacks some. The table shows tens of thousands of clones, with approximately 90% occurring only once. V and J are TRBV6-5 and TRBJ1-5, with unresolved D. The sequenced sample was peripheral blood, obtained 28 days after the second AZD1222 dose. The TCR was taken from an adult who received the AZD1222 COVID-19 vaccine. The CDR3 protein is CASSLMGQPQHF. The CDR3 DNA is TGTGCCAGCAGCCTTATGGGTCAGCCCCAGCATTTT.